The 16 T cell receptor beta chains below were found in one sample sequenced in a study of radiation and T cells in renal cell carcinoma. TCRdb's copy holds only in-frame clones and misses some; the assay was immunoSEQ multiplex PCR. Here the sample spans around 170,000 clones, around 89% being singletons. The time point was: blood 4 weeks post-SBRT, at nephrectomy. The treatment is: 15 Gy SBRT to primary tumor, nephrectomy 4 weeks later. Here the sequenced sample was blood, taken from a patient whose treatment included radiotherapy and nephrectomy. These receptors were collected from a woman in her 50s with renal cell carcinoma.

J is TRBJ1-4 and V is TRBV5-4; 7 bases line up with TRBD1. Trimming took 1 base from V and 7 from J; bases not matched to a gene: 7. The CDR3 runs to 15 residues. Looked up from germline, CDR1 is SGHNT and CDR2 is YYREEE (reference sequence). The CDR3 DNA is TGTGCCAGCAGCTTGAGGGACGCAGGGGGTGAAAAACTGTTTTTT. Translated, it gives CASSLRDAGGEKLFF.

CDR3 bases: TGTGCCAGCAGCTTAGCGTACGGTCGTTGGAATGAGCAGTTCTTC. Protein: CASSLAYGRWNEQFF. This chain connects TRBV7-2 to TRBJ2-1, with unresolved D. The CDR3 totals 15 residues. Germline V gene lookup returns CDR1 SGHTA and CDR2 FQGNSA. V dropped 0 bases and J dropped 7 bases, with 13 bases sitting between them.

The chain has TRBV7-2 and TRBJ2-3; 8 nucleotides line up with TRBD1. CDR3 length: 15 residues. The germline gives CDR1 SGHTA, CDR2 FQGNSA. Unmatched junction bases numbered 6, after V lost 5 bases and J lost 2 bases. The CDR3 nucleotides are TGTGCCAGCAGCCCCGACAGGGGCCCCACAGATACGCAGTATTTT. Translation gives CASSPDRGPTDTQYF.

This clone appeared a single time. The rearrangement joins TRBV6-5 to TRBJ1-1; a weak D match, TRBD1 (6 bases). Germline CDR1 and CDR2: MNHEY and SVGAGI. This CDR3 has 16 residues. V was shortened by 2 bases and J by 5 bases, with 18 bases between the two germline ends. CDR3 bases: TGTGCCAGCAGTTACGGTGGTGGGGGGGCAGGGACTGAAGCTTTCTTT. Protein sequence: CASSYGGGGAGTEAFF.

This clone was counted once. The V and J genes are TRBV5-1 and TRBJ2-3, with D possibly matching TRBD2 (6 bases). This CDR3 has 17 amino acids. Trimming pared 3 bases from V and 3 bases from J, leaving 20 bases between. Germline V gene lookup returns CDR1 SGHRS and CDR2 YFSETQ. As DNA, the CDR3 is TGCGCCAGCAGCTCCATTCTGACCCAGGCGGGAACAGATACGCAGTATTTT. Translated: CASSSILTQAGTDTQYF.

The V call is TRBV5-1, the J call TRBJ1-1; 9 positions match TRBD1. The germline V gene has CDR1 SGHRS and CDR2 YFSETQ. Trimming at V came to 7 bases and at J to 7 bases, leaving 8 bases not matched to a gene. The CDR3 loop spans 13 amino acids. The CDR3 bases are TGCGCCAGCGGATTAGGACAGGGGAGTGAAGCTTTCTTT. Its protein is CASGLGQGSEAFF.

This clone was detected only once. The genes are TRBV5-1 and TRBJ2-7; D gene ambiguous. Trimming removed 1 base from V and 3 bases from J, with 8 bases in between. This CDR3 region has 13 residues. CDR1 SGHRS and CDR2 YFSETQ come from the germline V gene. Written as DNA, the CDR3 is TGCGCCAGCAGCTTGCCCCCTCTCTACGAGCAGTACTTC. Protein product: CASSLPPLYEQYF. The complete variable domain, with remaining parts taken from reference TRBV5-1 and TRBJ2-7, reads KAGVTQTPRYLIKTRGQQVTLSCSPISGHRSVSWYQQTPGQGLQFLFEYFSETQRNKGNFPGRFSGRQFSNSRSEMNVSTLELGDSALYLCASSLPPLYEQYFGPGTRLTVT.

The chain links TRBV18 to TRBJ2-1; D possibly corresponds to TRBD1 (6 bases). This CDR3 contains 15 residues. V was pared by 5 bases and J by 10 bases, with 21 bases between. Germline values: CDR1 KGHSH, CDR2 LQKENI. CDR3 loop: CASSSRELRQAEQFF. The CDR3 nucleotides are TGTGCCAGCTCATCAAGGGAGTTGAGACAGGCCGAGCAGTTCTTC. Full variable domain (remainder filled in from reference TRBV18 and TRBJ2-1): NAGVMQNPRHLVRRRGQEARLRCSPMKGHSHVYWYRQLPEEGLKFMVYLQKENIIDESGMPKERFSAEFPKEGPSILRIQQVVRGDSAAYFCASSSRELRQAEQFFGPGTRLTVL.

CDR3 amino acids: CASSQGRGYNEQFF. The CDR3 bases are TGTGCCAGCAGCCAAGGAAGGGGCTACAATGAGCAGTTCTTC. This chain uses TRBV6-5 with TRBJ2-1, with D tentatively TRBD1 (5 bases). CDR1 and CDR2 (germline): MNHEY, SVGAGI. The CDR3 consists of 14 residues. V was cut by 6 bases and J by 3 bases, with 12 bases left in between.

V and J are TRBV4-1 and TRBJ1-2; tentatively, D is TRBD1 (5 bases). Deletions cut 1 base from V and 8 bases from J, with 17 bases between. In germline, CDR1 is MGHRA, CDR2 YSYEKL. The CDR3 covers 15 residues. CDR3 in amino acids: CASSQALGRVGGYTF. CDR3 sequence (DNA): TGCGCCAGCAGCCAAGCCCTCGGCAGGGTAGGCGGCTACACCTTC.

This clone was seen only once. The genes are TRBV7-9 and TRBJ2-6; D call uncertain. The CDR3 spans 17 residues. The germline V gene encodes CDR1 SEHNR and CDR2 FQNEAQ (reference sequence). The V and J ends lost 5 bases and 0 bases respectively, with 14 bases between them. DNA for the CDR3: TGTGCCAGCAGCCCGACTGGCGCCAACTCTGGGGCCAACGTCCTGACTTTC. As protein: CASSPTGANSGANVLTF. The entire variable domain, with the rest obtained from reference TRBV7-9 and TRBJ2-6, is as follows: DTGVSQNPRHKITKRGQNVTFRCDPISEHNRLYWYRQTLGQGPEFLTYFQNEAQLEKSRLLSDRFSAERPKGSFSTLEIQRTEQGDSAMYLCASSPTGANSGANVLTFGAGSRLTVL.

The rearrangement uses TRBV5-4 and TRBJ1-1, with 9 bases that match TRBD1. The CDR3 runs to 14 residues. The germline gives CDR1 SGHNT, CDR2 YYREEE (reference sequence). V lost 4 bases, J lost 6 bases, and 7 bases stayed unmatched. The CDR3 loop reads CASSQNRGRPEAFF. CDR3 DNA: TGTGCCAGCAGCCAGAACAGGGGGCGCCCTGAAGCTTTCTTT. The variable domain in full, completed from reference TRBV5-4 and TRBJ1-1, reads ETGVTQSPTHLIKTRGQQVTLRCSSQSGHNTVSWYQQALGQGPQFIFQYYREEENGRGNFPPRFSGLQFPNYSSELNVNALELDDSALYLCASSQNRGRPEAFFGQGTRLTVV.

Many counts were recorded for this clone. The chain is built from TRBV2 and TRBJ2-7; D remains unclear. Germline V gene sequence: CDR1 SNHLY, CDR2 FYNNEI. Trimming cost V 7 bases and J 0 bases, with 13 bases left between them. CDR3 length equals 14 residues. Written as DNA, the CDR3 is TGTGCCAGCAAATACTCCCCGAGCTCCTACGAGCAGTACTTC. This gives the protein CASKYSPSSYEQYF.

The genes are TRBV7-2 and TRBJ1-6; TRBD1 is a possible D gene (5 bases). The CDR3 consists of 15 residues. The V and J ends lost 6 bases and 7 bases respectively, with 16 bases between them. Germline assignment: CDR1 SGHTA and CDR2 FQGNSA. The DNA for the CDR3 is TGTGCCAGCAGTCCCAGACAGACCCACAATTCACCCCTCCACTTT. Residues: CASSPRQTHNSPLHF.

The chain links TRBV15 to TRBJ1-2; 7 nucleotides align to TRBD1. The ends lost 1 base at V and 2 bases at J; junction bases unmatched: 7. The CDR3 is 16 amino acids. CDR1 is LNHNV, CDR2 YYDKDF, per germline (reference sequence). The CDR3 sequence is CATSRGGTDRNYGYTF. The DNA for the CDR3 is TGTGCCACCAGCAGAGGAGGGACAGACAGGAACTATGGCTACACCTTC.

The chain couples TRBV30 to TRBJ1-2; D is undetermined. Deletions cut 3 bases from V and 2 bases from J, with 13 bases between. From germline, CDR1 is GTSNPN and CDR2 SVGIG (reference sequence). This CDR3 contains 14 residues. DNA of the CDR3: TGTGCCTGGAGCCCTACCCATGCGAACTATGGCTACACCTTC. Its translation: CAWSPTHANYGYTF.